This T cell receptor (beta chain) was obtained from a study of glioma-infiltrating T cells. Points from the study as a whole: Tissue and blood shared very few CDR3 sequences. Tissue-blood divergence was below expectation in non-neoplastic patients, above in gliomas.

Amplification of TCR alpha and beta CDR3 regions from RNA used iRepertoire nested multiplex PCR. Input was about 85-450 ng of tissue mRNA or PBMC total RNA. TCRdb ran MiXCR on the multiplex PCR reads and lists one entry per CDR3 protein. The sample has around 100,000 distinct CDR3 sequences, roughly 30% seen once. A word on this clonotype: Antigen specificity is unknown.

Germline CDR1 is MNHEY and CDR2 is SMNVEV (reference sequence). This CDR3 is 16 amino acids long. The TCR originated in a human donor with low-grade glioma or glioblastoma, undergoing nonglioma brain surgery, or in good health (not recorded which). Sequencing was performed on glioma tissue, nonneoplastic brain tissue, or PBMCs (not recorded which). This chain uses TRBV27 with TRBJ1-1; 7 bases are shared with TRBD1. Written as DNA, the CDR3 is TGTGATAGCAGTTCAGACAGGGTCAGGGTGGGCACTGAAGCTTTCTTT. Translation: CDSSSDRVRVGTEAFF.